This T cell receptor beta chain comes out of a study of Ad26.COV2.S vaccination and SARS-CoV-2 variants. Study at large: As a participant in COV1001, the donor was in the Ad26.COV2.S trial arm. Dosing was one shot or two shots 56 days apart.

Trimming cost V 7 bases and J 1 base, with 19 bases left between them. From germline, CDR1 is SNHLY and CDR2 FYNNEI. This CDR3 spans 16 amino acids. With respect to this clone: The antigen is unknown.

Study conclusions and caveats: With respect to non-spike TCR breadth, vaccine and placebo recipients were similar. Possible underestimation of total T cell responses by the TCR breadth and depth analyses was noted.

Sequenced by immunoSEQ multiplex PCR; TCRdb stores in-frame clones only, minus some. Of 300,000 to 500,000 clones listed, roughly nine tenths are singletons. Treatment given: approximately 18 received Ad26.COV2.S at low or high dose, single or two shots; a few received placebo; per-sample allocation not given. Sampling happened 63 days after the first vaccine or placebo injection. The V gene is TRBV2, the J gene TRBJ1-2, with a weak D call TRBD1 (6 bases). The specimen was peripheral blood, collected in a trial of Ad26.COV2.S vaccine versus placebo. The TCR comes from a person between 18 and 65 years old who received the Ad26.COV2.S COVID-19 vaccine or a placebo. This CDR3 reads CASIGTTQGVNYGYTF. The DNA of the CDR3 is TGTGCCAGCATAGGGACAACCCAAGGCGTTAACTATGGCTACACCTTC.